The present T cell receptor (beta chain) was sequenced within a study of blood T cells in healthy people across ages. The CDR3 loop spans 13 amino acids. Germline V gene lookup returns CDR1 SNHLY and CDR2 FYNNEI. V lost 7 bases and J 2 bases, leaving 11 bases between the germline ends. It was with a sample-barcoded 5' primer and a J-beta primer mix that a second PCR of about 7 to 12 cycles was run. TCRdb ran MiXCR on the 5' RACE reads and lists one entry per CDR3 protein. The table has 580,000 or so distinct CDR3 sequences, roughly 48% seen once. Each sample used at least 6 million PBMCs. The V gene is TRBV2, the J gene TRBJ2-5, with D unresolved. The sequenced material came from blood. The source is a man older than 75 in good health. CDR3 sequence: CASTATRQETQYF. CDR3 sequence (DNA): TGTGCCAGCACCGCGACAAGACAAGAGACCCAGTACTTC.